A single T cell receptor (beta chain) is shown here with its context. The sample holds a few counts of this clonotype. There is no known antigen for this receptor. No base quality information exists; no much larger clone differs at one position. The germline V gene encodes CDR1 SGHAT and CDR2 FQNNGV. Reading from cysteine to phenylalanine, the CDR3 counts 15 amino acids. Left in the record is the CDR3 DNA by itself, 45 bases read in frame from the first base. The trim is 6 bases for V and 4 bases for J, with a gap of 15 bases between the germline ends. These reads were obtained on an Illumina HiSeq 2500. Quantitative 5'-RACE with molecular barcodes was used to prepare TCR beta libraries. Per the original workflow: A new computational method based on a probabilistic model of VDJ rearrangement was used to identify disease-linked TCR variants. Through fastp at Q25 and MiXCR, TCRdb rebuilt clones from the public reads, retaining in-frame beta chains. Every CDR3 protein is listed once, alongside the most common genes and DNA of its rows. For this entry, the V and J calls and clone size follow TCRdb and not the study's own pipeline. The sample table lists 150,000 to 200,000 distinct CDR3 sequences, about 9.9% of them with a count of one. Of the sample, around 29% falls within the top ten clones.

These data originate in a study of CD8 T cells in ankylosing spondylitis (dated by TCRdb to 2017 to 2019). Looking at the study overall: The study set out to find disease-linked TCR variants by profiling T cell receptor beta repertoires in ankylosing spondylitis patients and healthy donors. The full study cohort comprised 25 ankylosing spondylitis patients and 85 to 120 healthy donors. Peripheral blood samples were taken, and synovial fluid was additionally collected from ankylosing spondylitis patients.

General study outcomes and caveats: Some motif variants had previously been reported in the synovial fluid and blood of reactive arthritis patients, which suggests shared mechanisms of disease initiation. A TCR beta motif of fewer than 10 highly homologous amino acid variants appeared characteristic of blood from ankylosing spondylitis patients. The disease-linked clones were reported to be significantly enriched in matched synovial fluid samples from ankylosing spondylitis patients. The disease-linked clones had a CD8+ phenotype and were found at relatively low frequencies in peripheral blood.

Sequences were obtained from blood, either unsorted or a sorted T cell fraction (not recorded which). The chain is encoded by TRBV11-2 joined to TRBJ2-2, with TRBD1 tentatively as D gene (8 bases match). This clonotype was obtained from a male donor with ankylosing spondylitis or in good health (not recorded which). The CDR3 is CASSPNRGGTGELFF. The DNA sequence is TGTGCCAGCAGTCCCAACAGGGGGGGCACCGGGGAGCTGTTTTTT.